This T cell receptor beta chain emerged from a study of cytomegalovirus exposure and HLA in healthy donors. Germline V gene sequence: CDR1 SGHRS, CDR2 YFSETQ. Trimming took off 7 bases at V and 2 bases at J, with 12 bases between the two ends. This CDR3 spans 13 amino acids. The PCR contained 60 Vbeta and 13 Jbeta primers. Measured with immunoSEQ multiplex PCR; TCRdb has only the in-frame clones, and not every one. The profile covers just over 150,000 clones, with over 80% appearing a single time and about 6.3% taken by the ten largest. This receptor was taken from a male donor in good health and CMV-seropositive. Sequenced sample: PBMCs. The rearrangement uses TRBV5-1 and TRBJ2-5; maybe TRBD2 (6 bases). In DNA form, the CDR3 reads TGCGCCAGCTCCTTGGAGGGGCAAGAGACCCAGTACTTC. Translation gives CASSLEGQETQYF.